This TCR beta chain originates from a study of control samples from healthy donors and cancer patients (dated by TCRdb to 2020 to 2021). Trimming removed 4 bases from V and 3 bases from J; the gene matches leave 10 bases unexplained. The CDR3 covers 16 residues, taking in both the cysteine and the phenylalanine. This entry keeps only the CDR3 DNA: 48 bases, framed from base 1. Looking up the germline V gene yields CDR1 SGHTA and CDR2 FQGNSA. Library preparation was by the immunoSEQ multiplex PCR assay. TCRdb's version of the immuneACCESS table is confined to in-frame rearrangements and falls short of the full clone set. An unresolved V gene accounts for under half of the shortfall where checked; the remainder is of unknown origin. The sample table shows 150,000 to 200,000 clones, and over 85% are seen once. The ten largest clones take up 9.5% to 15% of the sample. As concerns this clone: Its antigen remains undetermined. Within one base of it there is no much larger clone, and no base qualities were kept.

This TCR derives from a man aged 25-45 years in good health. The sequenced material came from blood. The V gene is TRBV7-2 and the J gene is TRBJ2-7; 9 of the junction bases match TRBD1. The sequence in DNA is TGTGCCAGCAGCTCGATCGACAGGGGGAAGTACTACGAGCAGTACTTC. Its product reads: CASSSIDRGKYYEQYF.